Below, 13 T cell receptor beta chains from the same sample are listed, as sequenced in a study of monozygotic twins with inflammatory bowel disease. TCRdb re-called the 5' RACE reads; one entry per CDR3 protein, DNA not given. This repertoire includes about 380,000 distinct CDR3 sequences. Material: blood. These receptors were obtained from a human donor with ulcerative colitis or Crohn's disease, or a healthy co-twin of an affected twin (not recorded which).

The chain links TRBV5-1 to TRBJ2-2. The CDR3 sequence is 15 residues long. The germline gives CDR1 SGHRS, CDR2 YFSETQ. The CDR3 sequence is CASSLGHANTGELFF.

The chain recombines TRBV28 with TRBJ2-7; the TCRdb D gene call, TRBD2, has no DNA to confirm it. Germline V gene data show CDR1 as MDHEN and CDR2 as SYDVKM. The CDR3 covers 14 residues. This CDR3 reads CASSSPGLAWEQYF.

The chain links TRBV28 to TRBJ1-1; TCRdb's D call, TRBD1, is unchecked because there is no DNA. The CDR3 loop spans 15 amino acids. From germline, CDR1 is MDHEN and CDR2 SYDVKM. The CDR3 is CASSLFGGASTEAFF.

The gene calls are TRBV11-2 and TRBJ1-2; TCRdb returns TRBD1, unconfirmable since there is no DNA. The germline CDR1 and CDR2 sequences are SGHAT and FQNNGV. This CDR3 is 18 amino acids long. CDR3 sequence reads: CASSLDGFTTAHNYGYTF.

This chain's CDR3 is CASLGGFRFTDTQYF. The rearrangement uses TRBV27 and TRBJ2-3; TCRdb reports TRBD2, a call that lacks DNA to check it against. Per the germline V gene, CDR1 is MNHEY and CDR2 is SMNVEV (reference sequence). The CDR3 has 15 amino acids.

V usage is TRBV2 and J usage is TRBJ2-3; as DNA is missing, the TRBD2 call by TCRdb cannot be tested. The CDR3 is made up of 16 amino acids. Per the germline V gene, CDR1 is SNHLY and CDR2 is FYNNEI. CDR3 region: CASRGQTSGNTDTQYF.

The genes are TRBV7-9 and TRBJ2-7; the D gene TCRdb calls, TRBD2, cannot be checked with no DNA. Germline assignment: CDR1 SEHNR and CDR2 FQNEAQ (reference sequence). The length of the CDR3 is 17 residues. CDR3 residues: CASSPTGTFSSEYEQYF.

The chain joins TRBV5-1 to TRBJ2-5; the D call of TRBD2 rests on TCRdb alone, since no DNA is present to check it. The germline CDR1 and CDR2 sequences are SGHRS and YFSETQ. The CDR3 is 14 amino acids. CDR3 loop: CASSLLAIQETQYF. The whole variable domain, filled in from reference TRBV5-1 and TRBJ2-5, reads KAGVTQTPRYLIKTRGQQVTLSCSPISGHRSVSWYQQTPGQGLQFLFEYFSETQRNKGNFPGRFSGRQFSNSRSEMNVSTLELGDSALYLCASSLLAIQETQYFGPGTRLLVL.

This rearrangement joins TRBV5-1 to TRBJ2-2; TCRdb selects TRBD2, and the lack of DNA leaves this call unchecked. This CDR3 region has 15 residues. Germline CDR1 and CDR2: SGHRS and YFSETQ. The CDR3 region is CASSPSPGGPGELFF.

This rearrangement joins TRBV4-1 to TRBJ2-7; the TCRdb call, TRBD2, lacks DNA for checking. CDR3 size: 16 residues. Germline V CDR1 and CDR2: MGHRA, YSYEKL. This chain's CDR3 is CASSQGWGVPPYEQYF.

The chain employs TRBV4-3 and TRBJ2-7; the D call of TRBD2 rests on TCRdb alone, since no DNA is present to check it. The CDR3 sequence is 15 residues long. Germline assignment: CDR1 LGHNA and CDR2 YSLEER. The CDR3 spells CASSDRLADPYEQYF.

The CDR3 reads CASSFDGQTPSYEQYF. The chain recombines TRBV5-1 with TRBJ2-7; TCRdb's D call of TRBD1 is untestable without DNA. This CDR3 comprises 16 residues. Germline loops: CDR1 SGHRS, CDR2 YFSETQ.

The chain uses TRBV24-1 and TRBJ1-6. The CDR3 loop spans 16 amino acids. In germline, CDR1 is KGHDR, CDR2 SFDVKD. The CDR3 loop reads CATSETKNSYNSPLHF.